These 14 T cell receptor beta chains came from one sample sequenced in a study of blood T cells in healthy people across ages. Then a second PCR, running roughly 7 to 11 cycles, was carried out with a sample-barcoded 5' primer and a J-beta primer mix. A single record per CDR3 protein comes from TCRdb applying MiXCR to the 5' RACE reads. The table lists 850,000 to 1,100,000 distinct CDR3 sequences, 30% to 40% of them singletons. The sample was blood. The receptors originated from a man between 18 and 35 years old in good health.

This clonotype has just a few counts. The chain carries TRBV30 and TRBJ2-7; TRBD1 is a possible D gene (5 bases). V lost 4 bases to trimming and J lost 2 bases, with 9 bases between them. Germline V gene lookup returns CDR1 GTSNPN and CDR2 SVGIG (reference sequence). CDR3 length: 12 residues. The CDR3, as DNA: TGTGCCTGGAACAGGCCTGCCTACGAGCAGTACTTC. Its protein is CAWNRPAYEQYF.

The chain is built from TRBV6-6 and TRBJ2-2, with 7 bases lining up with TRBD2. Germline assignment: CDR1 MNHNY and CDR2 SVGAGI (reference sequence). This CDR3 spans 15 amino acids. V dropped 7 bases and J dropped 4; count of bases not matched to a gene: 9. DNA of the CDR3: TGTGCCAGCAAGACCAGCGGGACTCCCACCGGGGAGCTGTTTTTT. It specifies CASKTSGTPTGELFF.

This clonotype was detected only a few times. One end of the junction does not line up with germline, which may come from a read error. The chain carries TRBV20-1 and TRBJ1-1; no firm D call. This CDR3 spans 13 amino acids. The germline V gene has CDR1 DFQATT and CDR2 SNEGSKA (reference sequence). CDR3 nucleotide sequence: TGCAGTGCTCCAGGACGAGTGAACACTGAGGCTTTCTTT. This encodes CSAPGRVNTEAFF.

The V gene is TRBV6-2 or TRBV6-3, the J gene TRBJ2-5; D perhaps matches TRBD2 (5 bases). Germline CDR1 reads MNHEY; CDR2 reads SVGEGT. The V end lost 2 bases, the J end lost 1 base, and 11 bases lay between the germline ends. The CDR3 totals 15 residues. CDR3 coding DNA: TGTGCCAGCAGTTACGTGTCGAGGGTCCAAGAGACCCAGTACTTC. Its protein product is CASSYVSRVQETQYF.

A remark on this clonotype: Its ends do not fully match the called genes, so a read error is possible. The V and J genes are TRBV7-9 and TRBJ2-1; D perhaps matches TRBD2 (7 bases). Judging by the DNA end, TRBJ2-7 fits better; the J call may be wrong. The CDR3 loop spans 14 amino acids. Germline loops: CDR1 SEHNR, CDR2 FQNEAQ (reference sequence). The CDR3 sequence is CVSSIGGPYNEQYF. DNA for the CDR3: TGTGTCAGCAGCATCGGGGGGCCTTACAATGAGCAGTACTTC.

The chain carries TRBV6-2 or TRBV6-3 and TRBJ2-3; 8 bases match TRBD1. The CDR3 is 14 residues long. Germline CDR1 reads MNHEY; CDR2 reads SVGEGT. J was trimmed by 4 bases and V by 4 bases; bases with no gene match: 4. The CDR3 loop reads CASSSTGAPDTQYF. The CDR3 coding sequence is TGTGCCAGCAGTTCGACAGGGGCACCAGATACGCAGTATTTT.

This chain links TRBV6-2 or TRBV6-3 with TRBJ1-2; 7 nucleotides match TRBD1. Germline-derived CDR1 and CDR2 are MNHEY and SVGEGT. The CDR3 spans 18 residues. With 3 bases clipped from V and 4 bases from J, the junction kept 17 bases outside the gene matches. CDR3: CASSYQQPGQRLSYGYTF. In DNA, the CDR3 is TGTGCCAGCAGTTATCAACAACCGGGACAGCGCTTAAGCTATGGCTACACCTTC.

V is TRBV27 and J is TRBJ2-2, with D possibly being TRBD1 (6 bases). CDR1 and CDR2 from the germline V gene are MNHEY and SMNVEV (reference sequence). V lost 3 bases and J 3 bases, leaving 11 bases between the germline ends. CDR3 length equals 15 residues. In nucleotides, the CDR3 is TGTGCCAGCAGTTTCCGAGGGGGAGACACCGGGGAGCTGTTTTTT. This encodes CASSFRGGDTGELFF.

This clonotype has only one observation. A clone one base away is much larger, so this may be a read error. CDR3 nucleotide sequence: TGTGCCATCAGTGACCGGTACGATGAGCGGTTCTTC. Its translation is CAISDRYDERFF. V usage is TRBV10-3 and J usage is TRBJ2-1; D unresolved. Germline assignment: CDR1 ENHRY and CDR2 SYGVKD. The CDR3 totals 12 residues.

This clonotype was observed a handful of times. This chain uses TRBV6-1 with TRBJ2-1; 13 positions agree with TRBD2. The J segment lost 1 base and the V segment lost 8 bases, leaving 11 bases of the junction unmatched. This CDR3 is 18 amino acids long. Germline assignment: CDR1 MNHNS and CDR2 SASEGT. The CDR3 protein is CASGRLAGGPRSYNEQFF. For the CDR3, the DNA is TGTGCCAGCGGTCGACTAGCGGGGGGCCCCCGTTCCTACAATGAGCAGTTCTTC.

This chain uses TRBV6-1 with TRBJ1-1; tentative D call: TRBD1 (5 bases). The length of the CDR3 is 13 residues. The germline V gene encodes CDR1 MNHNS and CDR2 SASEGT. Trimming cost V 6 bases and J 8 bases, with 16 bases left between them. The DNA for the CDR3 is TGTGCCAGCAGCCCCGGGAGGGGAAAAGAAGCTTTCTTT. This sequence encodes CASSPGRGKEAFF.

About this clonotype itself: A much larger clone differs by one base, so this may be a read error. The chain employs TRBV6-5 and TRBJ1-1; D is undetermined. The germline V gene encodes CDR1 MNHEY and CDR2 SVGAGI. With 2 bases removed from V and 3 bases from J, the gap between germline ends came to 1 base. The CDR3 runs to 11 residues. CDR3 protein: CASSYHTEAFF. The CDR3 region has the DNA TGTGCCAGCAGTTACCACACTGAAGCTTTCTTT.

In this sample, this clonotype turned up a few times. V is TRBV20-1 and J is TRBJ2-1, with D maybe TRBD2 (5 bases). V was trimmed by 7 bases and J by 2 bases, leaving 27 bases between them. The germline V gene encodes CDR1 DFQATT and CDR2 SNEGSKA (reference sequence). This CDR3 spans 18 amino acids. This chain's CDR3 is CSGKSSGKTITAYNEQFF. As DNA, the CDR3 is TGCAGTGGAAAAAGCTCGGGGAAAACTATAACCGCCTACAATGAGCAGTTCTTC.

CDR3 sequence reads: CASAGGIRNEQYF. CDR3 nucleotides: TGTGCCAGTGCCGGGGGGATTAGGAATGAGCAGTACTTC. The gene calls are TRBV6-1 and TRBJ2-1; 7 bases agree with TRBD2. The end of the DNA aligns better with TRBJ2-7, so the J call may be wrong. The CDR3 loop spans 13 amino acids. Germline values: CDR1 MNHNS, CDR2 SASEGT.